This TCR beta chain was observed in a study of blood T cell repertoires in COVID-19. Study-level background: From the United States, Italy and Spain came samples of acute and convalescent COVID-19. The cDNA or gDNA used as material had been derived from T cells, B-cell-depleted T cells, or PBMCs.

Per the authors' pipeline: By means of reference gene primer amplification, nucleated cell counts were estimated. Repertoires were generated with immunoSEQ multiplex PCR, while TCRdb's copy carries only in-frame clones and drops some. V and J calls and clone size are those listed in that table; D and trimming were worked out from the DNA. The sample shows under 150,000 clones, around 80% of them seen only once. Germline lookup yields CDR1 LGHDT and CDR2 YNNKEL (reference sequence). V lost 3 bases to trimming and J lost 3 bases; unmatched junction nucleotides: 5. This CDR3 is 15 amino acids long. The chain has TRBV3-1 (or the pseudogene TRBV3-2) and TRBJ1-3, with 7 bases lining up with TRBD1. The material sequenced was peripheral blood. The receptor was isolated from a woman aged 45-65 years with acute or convalescent COVID-19. The CDR3 DNA reads as TGTGCCAGCAGCCATGAAGACAGGGTTGGAAACACCATATATTTT. It specifies CASSHEDRVGNTIYF.